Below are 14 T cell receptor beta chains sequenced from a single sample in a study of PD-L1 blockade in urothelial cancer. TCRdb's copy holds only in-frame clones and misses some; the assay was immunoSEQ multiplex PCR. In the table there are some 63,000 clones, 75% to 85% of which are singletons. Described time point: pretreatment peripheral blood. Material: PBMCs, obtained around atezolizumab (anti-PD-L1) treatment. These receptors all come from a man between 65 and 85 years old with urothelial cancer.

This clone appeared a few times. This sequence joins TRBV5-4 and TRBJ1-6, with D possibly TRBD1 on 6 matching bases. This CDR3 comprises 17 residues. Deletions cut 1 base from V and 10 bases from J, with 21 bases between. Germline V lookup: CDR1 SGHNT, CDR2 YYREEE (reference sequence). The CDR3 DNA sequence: TGTGCCAGCAGCTTGTCGGGGCAGGGGTTCATTGGGTCACCCCTCCACTTT. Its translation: CASSLSGQGFIGSPLHF.

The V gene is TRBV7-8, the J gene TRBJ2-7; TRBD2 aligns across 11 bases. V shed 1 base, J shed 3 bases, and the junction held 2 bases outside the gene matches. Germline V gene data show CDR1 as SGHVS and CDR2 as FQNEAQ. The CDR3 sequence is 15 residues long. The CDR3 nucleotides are TGTGCCAGCAGCTTAGAACTAGCGGGGGACTACGAGCAGTACTTC. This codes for CASSLELAGDYEQYF.

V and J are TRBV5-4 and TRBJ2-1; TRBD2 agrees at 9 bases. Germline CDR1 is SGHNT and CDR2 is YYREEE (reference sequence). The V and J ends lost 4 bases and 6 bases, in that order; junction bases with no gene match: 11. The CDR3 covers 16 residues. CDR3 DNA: TGTGCCAGCAGCCCAGGCGGACTAGCGTACCTCAATGAGCAGTTCTTC. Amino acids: CASSPGGLAYLNEQFF.

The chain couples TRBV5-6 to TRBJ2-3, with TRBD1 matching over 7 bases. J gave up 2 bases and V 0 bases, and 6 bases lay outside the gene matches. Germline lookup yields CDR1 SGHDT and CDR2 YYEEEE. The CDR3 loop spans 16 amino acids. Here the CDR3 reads CASSLASGQSTDTQYF. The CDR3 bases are TGTGCCAGCAGCTTGGCATCGGGACAGTCCACAGATACGCAGTATTTT.

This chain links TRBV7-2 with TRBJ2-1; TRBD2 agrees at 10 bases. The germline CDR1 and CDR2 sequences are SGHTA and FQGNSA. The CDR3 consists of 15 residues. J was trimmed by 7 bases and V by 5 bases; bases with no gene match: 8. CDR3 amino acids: CASSMYLAGENEQFF. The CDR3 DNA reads TGTGCCAGCAGCATGTATCTAGCGGGAGAGAATGAGCAGTTCTTC.

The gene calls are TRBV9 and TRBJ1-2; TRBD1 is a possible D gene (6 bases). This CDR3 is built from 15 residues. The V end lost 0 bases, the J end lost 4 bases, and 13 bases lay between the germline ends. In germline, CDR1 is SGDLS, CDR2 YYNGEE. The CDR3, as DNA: TGTGCCAGCAGCGTAGCAGTTCGGACAGCCTATGGCTACACCTTC. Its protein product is CASSVAVRTAYGYTF.

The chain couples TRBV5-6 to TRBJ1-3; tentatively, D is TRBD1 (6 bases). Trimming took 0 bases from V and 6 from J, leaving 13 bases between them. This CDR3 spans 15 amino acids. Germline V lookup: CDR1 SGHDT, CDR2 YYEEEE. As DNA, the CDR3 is TGTGCCAGCAGCTTGGGGGTTTGGGGGCCAAACACCATATATTTT. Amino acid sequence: CASSLGVWGPNTIYF.

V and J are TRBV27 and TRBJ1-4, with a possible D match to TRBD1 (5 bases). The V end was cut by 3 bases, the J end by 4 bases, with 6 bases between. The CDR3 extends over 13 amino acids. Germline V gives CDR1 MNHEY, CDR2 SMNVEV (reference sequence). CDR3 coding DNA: TGTGCCAGCAGTTTTCAGGGTAATGAAAAACTGTTTTTT. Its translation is CASSFQGNEKLFF.

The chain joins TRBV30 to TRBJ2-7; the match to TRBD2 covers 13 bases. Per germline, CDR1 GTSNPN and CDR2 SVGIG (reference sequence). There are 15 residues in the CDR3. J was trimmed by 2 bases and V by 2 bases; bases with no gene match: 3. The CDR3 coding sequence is TGTGCCTGGAGTCGACTAGCGGGAGGTACCTACGAGCAGTACTTC. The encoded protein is CAWSRLAGGTYEQYF.

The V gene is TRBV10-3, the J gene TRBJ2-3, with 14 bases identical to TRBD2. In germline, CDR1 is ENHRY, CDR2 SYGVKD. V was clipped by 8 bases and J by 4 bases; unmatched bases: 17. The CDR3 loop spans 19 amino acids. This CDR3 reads CAIRPSPGTSGGRADTQYF. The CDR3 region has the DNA TGTGCCATCCGGCCAAGCCCAGGGACTAGCGGGGGAAGGGCAGATACGCAGTATTTT.

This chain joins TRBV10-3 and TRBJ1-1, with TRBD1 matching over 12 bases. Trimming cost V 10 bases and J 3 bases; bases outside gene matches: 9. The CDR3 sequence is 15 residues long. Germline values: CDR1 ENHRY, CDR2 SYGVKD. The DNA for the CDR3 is TGTGCCACCGCTGGGACAGGGGGCGCGGACACTGAAGCTTTCTTT. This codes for CATAGTGGADTEAFF.

The CDR3 reads CSVVTGTGHGYTF. CDR3 DNA sequence: TGCAGCGTTGTGACCGGGACAGGGCATGGCTACACCTTC. The chain joins TRBV29-1 to TRBJ1-2, with 9 bases that match TRBD1. The trim removed 4 bases at V and 6 bases at J, leaving 6 bases unmatched. The CDR3 has 13 amino acids. From germline, CDR1 is SQVTM and CDR2 ANQGSEA.

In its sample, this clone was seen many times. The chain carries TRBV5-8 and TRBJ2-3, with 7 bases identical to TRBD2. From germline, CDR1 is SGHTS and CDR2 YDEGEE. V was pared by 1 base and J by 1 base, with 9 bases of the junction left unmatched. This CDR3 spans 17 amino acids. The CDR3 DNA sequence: TGTGCCAGCAGCTTGCTGCAGGGAGGACTAGGCACAGATACGCAGTATTTT. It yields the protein CASSLLQGGLGTDTQYF.

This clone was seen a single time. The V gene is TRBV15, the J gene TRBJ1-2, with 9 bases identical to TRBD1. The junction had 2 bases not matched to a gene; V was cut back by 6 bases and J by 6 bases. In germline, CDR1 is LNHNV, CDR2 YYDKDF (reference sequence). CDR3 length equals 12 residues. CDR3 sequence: CATRRDRDGYTF. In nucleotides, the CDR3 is TGTGCCACCAGGCGGGACAGGGATGGCTACACCTTC. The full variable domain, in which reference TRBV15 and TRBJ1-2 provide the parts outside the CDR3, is DAMVIQNPRYQVTQFGKPVTLSCSQTLNHNVMYWYQQKSSQAPKLLFHYYDKDFNNEADTPDNFQSRRPNTSFCFLDIRSPGLGDTAMYLCATRRDRDGYTFGSGTRLTVV.